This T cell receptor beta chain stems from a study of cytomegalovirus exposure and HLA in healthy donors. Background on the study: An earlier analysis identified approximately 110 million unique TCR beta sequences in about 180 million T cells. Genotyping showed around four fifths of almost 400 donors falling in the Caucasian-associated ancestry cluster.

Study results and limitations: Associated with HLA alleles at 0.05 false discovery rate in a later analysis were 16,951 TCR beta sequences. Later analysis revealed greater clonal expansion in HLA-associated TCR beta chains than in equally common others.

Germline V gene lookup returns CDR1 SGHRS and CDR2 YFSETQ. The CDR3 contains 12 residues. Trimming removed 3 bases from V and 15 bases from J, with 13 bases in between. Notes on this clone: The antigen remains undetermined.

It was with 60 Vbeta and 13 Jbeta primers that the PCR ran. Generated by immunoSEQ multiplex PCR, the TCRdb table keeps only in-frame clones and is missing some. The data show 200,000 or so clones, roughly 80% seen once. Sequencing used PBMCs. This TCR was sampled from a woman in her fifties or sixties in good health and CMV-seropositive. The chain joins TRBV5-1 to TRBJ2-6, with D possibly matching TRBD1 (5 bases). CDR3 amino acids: CASSSRVTGLTF. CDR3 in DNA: TGCGCCAGCAGCTCCAGGGTGACCGGCCTGACTTTC. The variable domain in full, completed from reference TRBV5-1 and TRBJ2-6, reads KAGVTQTPRYLIKTRGQQVTLSCSPISGHRSVSWYQQTPGQGLQFLFEYFSETQRNKGNFPGRFSGRQFSNSRSEMNVSTLELGDSALYLCASSSRVTGLTFGAGSRLTVL.